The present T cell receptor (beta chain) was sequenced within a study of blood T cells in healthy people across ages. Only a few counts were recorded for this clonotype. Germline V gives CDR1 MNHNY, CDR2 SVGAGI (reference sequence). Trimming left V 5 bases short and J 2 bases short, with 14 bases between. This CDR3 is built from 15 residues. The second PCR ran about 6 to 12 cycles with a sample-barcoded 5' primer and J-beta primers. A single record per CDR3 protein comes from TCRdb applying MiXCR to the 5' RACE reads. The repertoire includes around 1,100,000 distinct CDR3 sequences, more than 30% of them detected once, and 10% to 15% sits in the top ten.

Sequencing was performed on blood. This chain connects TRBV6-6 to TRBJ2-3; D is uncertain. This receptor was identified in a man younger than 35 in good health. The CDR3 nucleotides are TGTGCCAGCAGTCCTAGGAAAGACTCCACAGATACGCAGTATTTT. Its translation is CASSPRKDSTDTQYF.